The 4 T cell receptor beta chains in this list originate from one sample, sequenced in a study of shared clonotypes between healthy human individuals. Clones were read by immunoSEQ multiplex PCR, and TCRdb kept only the in-frame ones, dropping some. The data show around 2,000,000 clones, about 95% seen once. Naive CD8 cells lacked CD45RO and underwent positive selection for CCR7, leaving out terminally differentiated effector memory CD45RA+ cells. Sequencing used naive CD8+ T cells sorted from blood. The receptors originated from a man younger than 35 in good health.

The CDR3 sequence is CAWSVGQWDGELFF. The CDR3 bases are TGTGCCTGGAGTGTCGGGCAGTGGGACGGGGAGCTGTTTTTT. V usage is TRBV30 and J usage is TRBJ2-2; D gene unclear. The V gene lost 0 bases and the J gene lost 7 bases, with 12 bases spanning the gap. Germline CDR1 and CDR2: GTSNPN and SVGIG (reference sequence). The length of the CDR3 is 14 residues.

The chain links TRBV7-9 to TRBJ2-7, with 7 bases aligning to TRBD1. The CDR3 has 13 residues. The J segment lost 6 bases and the V segment lost 5 bases, leaving 7 bases of the junction unmatched. Germline loops: CDR1 SEHNR, CDR2 FQNEAQ (reference sequence). CDR3 sequence: CASSLVQGVEQYF. The CDR3 DNA reads as TGTGCCAGCAGCCTGGTTCAGGGGGTCGAGCAGTACTTC.

This chain joins TRBV6-6 and TRBJ1-3, with no clear D. Germline assignment: CDR1 MNHNY and CDR2 SVGAGI (reference sequence). Trimming removed 4 bases from V and 0 bases from J, with 7 bases in between. The CDR3 is made up of 14 amino acids. In DNA, the CDR3 is TGTGCCAGCAGTTGGCTGAGCTCTGGAAACACCATATATTTT. It is translated as CASSWLSSGNTIYF.

This clone came up once. The chain is built from TRBV5-1 and TRBJ2-5; D might be TRBD1 (5 bases). This CDR3 spans 14 amino acids. Germline CDR1 is SGHRS and CDR2 is YFSETQ. The germline V and J ends were trimmed by 0 bases and 3 bases, with 9 bases remaining between them. CDR3 loop: CASSLEGLKETQYF. The CDR3 nucleotides are TGCGCCAGCAGCTTGGAGGGGTTGAAAGAGACCCAGTACTTC.